This T cell receptor (beta chain) was found in a study of T cell changes during pregnancy in multiple sclerosis. Using immunoSEQ multiplex PCR, the repertoire was profiled, and TCRdb retains in-frame clones only, with some absent. Among around 60,000 clones listed, roughly 90% were seen once. Germline-derived CDR1 and CDR2 are SEHNR and FQNEAQ (reference sequence). The CDR3 runs 14 residues. V was trimmed by 5 bases and J by 2 bases, leaving 10 bases between them. Material: peripheral blood, obtained in the second trimester of pregnancy. The chain has TRBV7-9 and TRBJ1-5, with a weak D call TRBD1 (5 bases). This clonotype was sampled from a female donor in good health, enrolled as a control in a pregnancy study. CDR3: CASSPTGGNQPQHF. In DNA, the CDR3 is TGTGCCAGCAGCCCAACGGGGGGCAATCAGCCCCAGCATTTT.